The entry below gives a single TCR beta chain sequence along with its context. Generated by immunoSEQ multiplex PCR, the TCRdb table keeps only in-frame clones and is missing some. The sample holds under 85,000 clones, 85% seen once. V gave up 7 bases and J gave up 2 bases, with 15 bases separating them. The CDR3 sequence is 14 residues long. From germline, CDR1 is SEHNR and CDR2 FQNEAQ (reference sequence). This record belongs to a study of OX40 agonist ivuxolimab in advanced cancers. On the study more broadly: Patients were dosed intravenously with ivuxolimab at 0.01 to 10 mg/kg every 2 weeks. Eligibility rules accepted prior anti-PD-1, anti-PD-L1 or anti-CTLA-4 therapy, and around 43% had some. Three individuals attained partial responses, comprising one hepatocellular carcinoma case and two cutaneous melanoma cases.

Sequences were derived from CD4+ or CD8+ T cells sorted from blood, sampled in a trial of the OX40 agonist ivuxolimab. This TCR was sampled from an adult with an advanced solid tumor such as melanoma, head and neck, liver or kidney cancer. The V gene is TRBV7-9, the J gene TRBJ2-7; possibly TRBD1 or TRBD2 for D (5 bases each). CDR3 region: CASTHGAEAYEQYF. CDR3 in DNA: TGTGCCAGCACCCACGGGGCGGAGGCCTACGAGCAGTACTTC.